The T cell receptor (beta chain) described here comes from a study of blood T cells in healthy people across ages. Whole-study findings and limits: The recorded TCR beta diversity per million T cells decreased in a roughly linear manner with age.

This clonotype turned up a few times. Its target is not known. CDR1 SQVTM and CDR2 ANQGSEA come from the germline V gene. V lost 3 bases to trimming and J lost 4 bases, with 7 bases between them. The CDR3 is 12 amino acids. For the second PCR, which ran for roughly 6 to 12 cycles, a sample-barcoded 5' primer and a J-beta primer mix were used. TCRdb reprocessed the 5' RACE reads with MiXCR, giving one entry per CDR3 protein. The data contain around 2 million distinct CDR3 sequences, 39% of them seen just once; the ten biggest clones take up 23%. The TCR was taken from a human donor in good health. The chain couples TRBV29-1 to TRBJ2-1, with D perhaps TRBD2 (5 bases). Sequenced material: blood. CDR3 region: CSVDSGYNEQFF. DNA of the CDR3: TGCAGCGTTGACAGCGGATACAATGAGCAGTTCTTC.